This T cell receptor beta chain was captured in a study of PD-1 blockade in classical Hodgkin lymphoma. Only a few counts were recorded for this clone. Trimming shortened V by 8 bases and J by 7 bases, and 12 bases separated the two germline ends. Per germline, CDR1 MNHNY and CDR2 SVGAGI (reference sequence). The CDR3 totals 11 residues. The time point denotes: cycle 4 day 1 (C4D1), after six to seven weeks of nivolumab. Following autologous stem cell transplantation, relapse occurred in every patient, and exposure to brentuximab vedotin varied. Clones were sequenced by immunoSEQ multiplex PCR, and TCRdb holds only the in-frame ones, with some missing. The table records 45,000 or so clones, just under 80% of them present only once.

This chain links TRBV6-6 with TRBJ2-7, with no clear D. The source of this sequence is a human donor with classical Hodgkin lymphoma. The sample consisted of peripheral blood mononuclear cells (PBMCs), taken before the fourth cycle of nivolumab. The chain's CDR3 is CASAFYGEQYF. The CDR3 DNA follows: TGTGCCAGCGCCTTTTATGGGGAGCAGTACTTC.